This T cell receptor (beta chain) was recorded in a study of memory CD4+ T cells and cytomegalovirus serostatus. Study-wide context: This sample comes from healthy Belgian adults, 9 CMV seropositive, around 26 seronegative.

The sort gate was single viable CD3+CD4+CD8-CD45RO+ cells for memory CD4+ T cells. The sample holds one count of this clone. Original processing notes: Out-of-frame sequences were removed, leaving a few million distinct TCRbeta sequences. Here immunoSEQ multiplex PCR was the method, and the copy in TCRdb shows in-frame clones only, minus some. The V and J calls and clone size are taken from that table; D and trimming were inferred from the DNA. There are about 92,000 clones in the sample; under 90% occur only once, and 3.5% to 4% lies in the top ten. The CDR3 has 13 residues. Germline CDR1 SGHTA, CDR2 FQGNSA. Trimming took off 4 bases at V and 1 base at J, with 7 bases between the two ends.

The sequencing sample was made of memory CD4+ T cells from blood. This clonotype was obtained from an adult in good health and CMV-seropositive. V is TRBV7-2 and J is TRBJ2-5; D unresolved. The DNA of the CDR3 is TGTGCCAGCAGCTCGAACACCCAAGAGACCCAGTACTTC. Its translation: CASSSNTQETQYF. The full variable domain, with the rest looked up from reference TRBV7-2 and TRBJ2-5, is GAGVSQSPSNKVTEKGKDVELRCDPISGHTALYWYRQSLGQGLEFLIYFQGNSAPDKSGLPSDRFSAERTGGSVSTLTIQRTQQEDSAVYLCASSSNTQETQYFGPGTRLLVL.